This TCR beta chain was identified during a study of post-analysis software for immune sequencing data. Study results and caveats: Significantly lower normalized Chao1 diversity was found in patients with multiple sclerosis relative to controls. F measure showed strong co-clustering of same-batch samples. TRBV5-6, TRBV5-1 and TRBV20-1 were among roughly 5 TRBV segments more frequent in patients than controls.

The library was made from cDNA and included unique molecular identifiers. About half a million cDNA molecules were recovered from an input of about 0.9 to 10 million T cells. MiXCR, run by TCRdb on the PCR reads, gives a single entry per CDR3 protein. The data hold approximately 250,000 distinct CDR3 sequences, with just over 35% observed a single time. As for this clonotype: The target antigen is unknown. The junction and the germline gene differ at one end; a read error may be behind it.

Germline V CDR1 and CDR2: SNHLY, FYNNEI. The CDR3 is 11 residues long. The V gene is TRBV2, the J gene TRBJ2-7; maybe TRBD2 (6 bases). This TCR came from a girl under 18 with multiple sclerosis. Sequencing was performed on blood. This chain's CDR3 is CAGSRDCEQYF. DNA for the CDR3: TGTGCCGGCAGCCGGGACTGCGAGCAGTACTTC.